This TCR beta chain was profiled in a study of human T cells and chemical hapten exposure. Turning to the study itself: Alopecia areata, totalis and universalis patients, mostly female, were included.

V was pared by 0 bases and J by 2 bases, with 14 bases between. This CDR3 spans 16 amino acids. Germline assignment: CDR1 LGHDT and CDR2 YNNKEL (reference sequence). TCRdb itself ran the RACE reads through MiXCR, one entry per CDR3 protein. The table has about 360,000 distinct CDR3 sequences, roughly 4.8% seen once. This clonotype was picked up many times. Specified time point: patch test 1, 2 weeks after DPC sensitization. Specified treatment: therapeutic diphenylcyclopropenone sensitization with weekly scalp DPC. The template was total RNA from unfractionated whole blood. The rearrangement links TRBV3-1 to TRBJ2-7; a weak D match, TRBD1 (6 bases). The receptor comes from a woman aged 45-59 years with alopecia areata. Some clones in this sample may be carry-over from other donors' samples. Material: whole blood, obtained in connection with sensitization to the hapten diphenylcyclopropenone (DPC). Here the CDR3 DNA reads TGTGCCAGCAGCCAAGAGACAGGTATTCTCACCTACGAGCAGTACTTC. It yields the protein CASSQETGILTYEQYF.